This T cell receptor beta chain appears in the sequencing data of a study of blood T cell repertoires in COVID-19 (dated by TCRdb to 2018 to 2021). Background on the whole study: Samples from collaborators originated in the United States, Italy and Spain and spanned both the acute and convalescent phases of COVID-19. The prospective study material was composed of cDNA or gDNA derived from T cells, B-cell-depleted T cells, or PBMCs. Subjects who had been exposed to COVID-19, were actively infected with it, or had recovered from it provided the deeply sampled blood TCRbeta repertoires that made up the dataset. The repertoires were released in a freely available public database meant as a resource for research on the immune response to SARS-CoV-2. The samples were drawn from two sources: the first 160 participants of the ongoing ImmuneRACE study, and 1,000 to 1,500 subjects contributed by 6 global collaborators. Nearly every sample came with metadata listing a de-identified subject ID, COVID-19 status, age in years and sex. HLA class I and class II types, where available, came from metadata supplied by the sample provider rather than from assay-based typing. Broader findings and caveats from the paper: Clinical and demographic metadata were provided uncurated, with the amount varying by source and participant.

At one collaborating source in Seattle, patients were enrolled during active infection and were followed longitudinally through the course of disease. Collaborating institutions collected whole blood in K2EDTA tubes following their own protocols. For TCRbeta analysis, collaborators shipped samples in one of three forms: frozen whole blood, isolated PBMCs, or DNA extracted from either of those sample types. As regards this clone: What antigen it recognizes has not been identified. Base qualities are not provided; no much larger clone lies one nucleotide away.

Reading from cysteine to phenylalanine, the CDR3 counts 16 amino acids. Here the CDR3 DNA is all that survives: 48 bases in frame from base 1. The germline V gene yields SGHRS for CDR1 and YFSETQ for CDR2. Relative to germline, V is missing 4 bases and J is missing 7 bases, with 8 bases of the junction outside any gene match. TCRbeta CDR3 regions were amplified from genomic DNA using the immunoSEQ Assay, a bias-controlled multiplex PCR. The authors' pipeline ran thus. The number of nucleated cells in each sample was estimated by amplification of reference gene primers within the assay. To quantify the absolute abundance of each unique TCRbeta CDR3 rearrangement, sequence reads were collapsed and filtered. For each sample, productive Simpson clonality was calculated as the square root of Simpson's diversity index across productive rearrangements. TCRdb mirrors the immuneACCESS table, restricted to in-frame sequences. Some clones are absent from its copies; in checked studies, under half trace to an unresolved V gene, and the reason for the others is unknown. V and J calls and clone size are as listed in that table; D and trimming were resolved from the DNA. This sample holds roughly 150,000 clones; more than 75% were observed only once. The ten largest make up less than 3% of the sample.

Sequencing used peripheral blood. The origin of this receptor is a woman older than 75 with COVID-19, enrolled during active disease. The chain couples TRBV5-1 to TRBJ2-2, with 12 central nucleotides matching TRBD2. This receptor carries the CDR3 CASSTRTSGIDGELFF. In nucleotide form, the sequence is TGCGCCAGCAGCACCCGGACTAGCGGGATTGACGGGGAGCTGTTTTTT.